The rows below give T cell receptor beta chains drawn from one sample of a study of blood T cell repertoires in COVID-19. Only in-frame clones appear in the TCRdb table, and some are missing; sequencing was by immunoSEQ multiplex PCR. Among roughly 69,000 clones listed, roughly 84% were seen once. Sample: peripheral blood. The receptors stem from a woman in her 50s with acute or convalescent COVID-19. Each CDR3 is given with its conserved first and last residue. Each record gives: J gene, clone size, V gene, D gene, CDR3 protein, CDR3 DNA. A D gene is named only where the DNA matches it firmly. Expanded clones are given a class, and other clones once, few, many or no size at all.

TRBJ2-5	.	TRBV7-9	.	CASSFPNSETQYF	TGTGCCAGCAGCTTTCCCAACAGCGAGACCCAGTACTTC
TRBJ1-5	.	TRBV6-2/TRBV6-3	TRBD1	CASSYRGDRGSNQPQHF	TGTGCCAGCAGTTACAGGGGGGACAGGGGAAGCAATCAGCCCCAGCATTTT
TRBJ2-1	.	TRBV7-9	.	CASSLLDIYNEQFF	TGTGCCAGCAGCTTACTCGACATTTACAATGAGCAGTTCTTC
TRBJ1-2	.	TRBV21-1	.	CASSKDGQGLTYGYTF	TGTGCCAGCAGCAAAGATGGACAGGGACTTACCTATGGCTACACCTTC
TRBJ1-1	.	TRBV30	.	CAWSVRRGTEAFF	TGTGCCTGGAGTGTAAGGAGGGGCACTGAAGCTTTCTTT
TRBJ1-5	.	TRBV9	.	CASSVDGKNQPQHF	TGTGCCAGCAGCGTAGATGGCAAAAATCAGCCCCAGCATTTT
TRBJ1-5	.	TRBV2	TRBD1	CASKLDRTNQPQHF	TGTGCCAGCAAACTGGACAGGACGAATCAGCCCCAGCATTTT
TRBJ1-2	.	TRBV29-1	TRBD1	CSVESAGGYYGYTF	TGCAGCGTTGAATCGGCAGGGGGTTACTATGGCTACACCTTC
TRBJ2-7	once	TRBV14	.	CASSRLTAYEQYF	TGTGCCAGCAGCCGCCTGACAGCCTACGAGCAGTACTTC
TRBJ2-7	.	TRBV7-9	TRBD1	CASSLTRDSYQQYF	TGTGCCAGCAGCCTAACCCGGGACAGCTACCAGCAGTACTTC
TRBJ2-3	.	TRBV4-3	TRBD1	CASSTRQGGADTQYF	TGCGCCAGCAGCACTCGACAGGGGGGCGCAGATACGCAGTATTTT
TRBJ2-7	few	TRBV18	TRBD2	CASSPELAGARRYEQYF	TGTGCCAGCTCACCAGAACTAGCGGGAGCCCGCCGCTACGAGCAGTACTTC
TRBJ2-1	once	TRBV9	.	CASSAHTGINEQFF	TGTGCCAGCAGCGCACACACAGGGATCAATGAGCAGTTCTTC
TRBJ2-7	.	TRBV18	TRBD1	CASSPQTGAYEQYF	TGTGCCAGCTCACCACAGACAGGGGCCTACGAGCAGTACTTC
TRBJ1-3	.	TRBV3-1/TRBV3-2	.	CASSQARSSGNTIYF	TGTGCCAGCAGCCAAGCGAGGTCCTCTGGAAACACCATATATTTT
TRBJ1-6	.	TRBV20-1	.	CSASGGRYNSPLHF	TGCAGTGCTAGTGGGGGCAGGTATAATTCACCCCTCCACTTT
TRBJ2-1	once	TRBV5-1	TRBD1	CASSLFGQGDNEQFF	TGCGCCAGCAGCTTGTTCGGGCAGGGGGATAATGAGCAGTTCTTC
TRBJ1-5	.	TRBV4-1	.	CASSQEDSRVGQPQHF	TGCGCCAGCAGCCAAGAGGATAGCAGGGTAGGTCAGCCCCAGCATTTT
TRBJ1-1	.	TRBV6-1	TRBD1	CASSEPGQGNTEAFF	TGTGCCAGCAGTGAACCGGGACAGGGGAACACTGAAGCTTTCTTT
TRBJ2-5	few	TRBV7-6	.	CASSLFSLAIETQYF	TGTGCCAGCAGCTTATTTTCTTTGGCCATAGAGACCCAGTACTTC
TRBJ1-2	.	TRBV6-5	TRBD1	CASIPGTGIYYGYTF	TGTGCCAGCATTCCCGGGACAGGGATTTACTATGGCTACACCTTC
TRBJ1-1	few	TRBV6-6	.	CASNFPNTEAFF	TGTGCCAGCAACTTCCCGAACACTGAAGCTTTCTTT
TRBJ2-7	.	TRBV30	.	CAWSAQRPFEQYF	TGTGCCTGGAGTGCCCAGCGTCCGTTTGAGCAGTACTTC
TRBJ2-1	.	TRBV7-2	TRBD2	CASSPSGSKHEQFF	TGTGCCAGCAGCCCTAGCGGGAGTAAACATGAGCAGTTCTTC
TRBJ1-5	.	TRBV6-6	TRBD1	CASSRPQGAGNQPQHF	TGTGCCAGCAGTAGACCACAGGGGGCAGGCAATCAGCCCCAGCATTTT
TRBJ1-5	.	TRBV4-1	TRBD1	CASSQDMRQGNVKTGNQPQHF	TGCGCCAGCAGCCAAGATATGCGACAGGGGAATGTGAAAACCGGCAATCAGCCCCAGCATTTT
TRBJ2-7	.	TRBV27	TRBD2	CASSSTTSDSYEQYF	TGTGCCAGCAGTTCTACGACTAGCGACTCCTACGAGCAGTACTTC
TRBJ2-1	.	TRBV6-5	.	CASSRGHFSYNEQFF	TGTGCCAGCAGCCGCGGACACTTCTCCTACAATGAGCAGTTCTTC
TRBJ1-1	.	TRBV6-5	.	CASSYQEVENTEAFF	TGTGCCAGCAGTTACCAGGAAGTGGAGAACACTGAAGCTTTCTTT
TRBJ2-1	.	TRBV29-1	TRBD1	CSVTGGGEQFF	TGCAGCGTGACAGGGGGAGGTGAGCAGTTCTTC
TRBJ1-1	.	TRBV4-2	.	CASSRGTFENTEAFF	TGTGCCAGCAGCCGGGGGACTTTCGAGAACACTGAAGCTTTCTTT
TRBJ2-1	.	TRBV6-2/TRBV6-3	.	CASSHGSKYNEQFF	TGTGCCAGCAGCCACGGGAGTAAGTACAATGAGCAGTTCTTC
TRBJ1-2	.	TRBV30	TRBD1	CAWSAQGVGYTF	TGTGCCTGGAGTGCACAGGGGGTCGGCTACACCTTC
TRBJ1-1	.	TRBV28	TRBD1	CASTRAGGGNTEAFF	TGTGCCAGCACGAGGGCAGGGGGCGGGAACACTGAAGCTTTCTTT
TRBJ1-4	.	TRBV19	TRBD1	CASSMSWTGGSEKLFF	TGTGCCAGTAGTATGTCATGGACAGGGGGAAGTGAAAAACTGTTTTTT
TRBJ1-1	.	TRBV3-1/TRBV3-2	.	CASSRQENTEAFF	TGTGCCAGCAGTCGACAAGAGAACACTGAAGCTTTCTTT
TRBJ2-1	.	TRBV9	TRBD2	CASSLGLAGHNEQFF	TGTGCCAGCAGCTTGGGACTAGCGGGTCACAATGAGCAGTTCTTC
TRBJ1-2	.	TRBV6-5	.	CASSSDTYTMIGYTF	TGTGCCAGCAGTTCGGACACCTACACTATGATTGGCTACACCTTC
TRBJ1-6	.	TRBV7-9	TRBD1	CASSLSGGASPLHF	TGTGCCAGCAGCTTGTCAGGGGGCGCATCACCCCTCCACTTT
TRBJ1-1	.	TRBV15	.	CATSRVGGGVEAFF	TGTGCCACCAGCAGAGTGGGAGGTGGGGTGGAAGCTTTCTTT